This T cell receptor (beta chain) stems from a study of PD-1 blockade in classical Hodgkin lymphoma. Libraries were prepared by immunoSEQ multiplex PCR; TCRdb keeps only in-frame clonotypes and omits some of them. The repertoire holds about 22,000 clones, with over 70% as singletons. There was relapse after autologous stem cell transplantation in every patient, and there was variation in brentuximab vedotin exposure. The TCR was taken from a human donor with classical Hodgkin lymphoma. Specimen: peripheral blood mononuclear cells (PBMCs), collected at baseline.

The CDR3 loop is CATSRGNSGTSNTGELFF. In DNA, the CDR3 is TGTGCCACCAGCAGAGGGAATTCGGGGACTTCGAACACCGGGGAGCTGTTTTTT. The rearrangement links TRBV15 to TRBJ2-2; D is perhaps TRBD2 (6 bases). The germline V gene encodes CDR1 LNHNV and CDR2 YYDKDF (reference sequence). Between the trimmed V and J ends, which lost 1 base and 0 bases, there was a span of 15 bases. The CDR3 has 18 amino acids.